The subject of this entry is one T cell receptor beta chain. This entry comes from a study of blood T cell repertoires in COVID-19. Overall study: In each case, the material was cDNA or gDNA derived from T cells, B-cell-depleted T cells, or PBMCs.

Membership in each cohort depended on participant-reported clinical history. Up to 2 weeks before entering the study, exposed participants had met a COVID-19 case. Per the study methods: By means of reference gene primer amplification, nucleated cell counts were estimated. Clones were sequenced by immunoSEQ multiplex PCR, and TCRdb holds only the in-frame ones, with some missing. The V and J calls and clone size are taken from that table; D and trimming were inferred from the DNA. The profile covers 200,000 to 250,000 clones, with around 87% appearing a single time and over 13% taken by the ten largest. The CDR3 extends over 14 amino acids. CDR1 and CDR2 (germline): SGHDN, FVKESK. V gave up 4 bases and J gave up 4 bases, with 8 bases separating them.

This TCR came from a man aged 25 to 40 who had been exposed to COVID-19. Material: PBMCs or T cells enriched from blood (not recorded which). This rearrangement joins TRBV14 to TRBJ1-6; the D is unclear. CDR3: CASSLSSYNSPLHF. CDR3 in DNA: TGTGCCAGCAGCCTCAGTTCGTATAATTCACCCCTCCACTTT.